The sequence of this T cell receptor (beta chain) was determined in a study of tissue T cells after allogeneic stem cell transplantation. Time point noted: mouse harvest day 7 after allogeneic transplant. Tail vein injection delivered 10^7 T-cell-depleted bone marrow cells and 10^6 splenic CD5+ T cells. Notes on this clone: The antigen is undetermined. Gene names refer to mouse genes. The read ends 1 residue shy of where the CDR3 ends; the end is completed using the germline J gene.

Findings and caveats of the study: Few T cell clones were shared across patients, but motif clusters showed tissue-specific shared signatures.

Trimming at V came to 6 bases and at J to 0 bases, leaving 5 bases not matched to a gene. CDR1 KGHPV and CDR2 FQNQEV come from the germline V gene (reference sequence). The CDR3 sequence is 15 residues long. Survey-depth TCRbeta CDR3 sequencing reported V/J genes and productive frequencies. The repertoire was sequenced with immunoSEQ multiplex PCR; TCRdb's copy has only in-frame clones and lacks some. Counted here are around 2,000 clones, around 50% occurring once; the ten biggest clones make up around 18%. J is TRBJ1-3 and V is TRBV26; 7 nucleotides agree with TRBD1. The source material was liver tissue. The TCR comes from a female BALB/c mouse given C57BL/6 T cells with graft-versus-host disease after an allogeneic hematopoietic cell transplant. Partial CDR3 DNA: TGTGCCAGCAGGCGGGACAGTCATTCTGGAAATACGCTCTAT. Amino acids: CASRRDSHSGNTLY. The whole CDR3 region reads CASRRDSHSGNTLYF.